A selection of T cell receptor beta chains follows, all from one sample in a study of CXCR3-negative and CXCR3-positive naive CD8 T cells. For each CDR3 protein, TCRdb gives one entry from its re-call of the 5' RACE reads, without DNA. The listing contains around 160,000 distinct CDR3 sequences. The sequenced material came from naive CXCR3+ CD8+ T cells from blood. The receptors derive from a human donor in good health. Some clones in this sample may be carry-over from other donors' samples. The CDR3 runs from the conserved cysteine through the conserved F or W. Fields, in order: V gene, J gene, CDR3 protein.

>TRBV7-9|TRBJ1-1
CATARGNTEAFF
>TRBV5-1|TRBJ2-3
CASSLGGADTQYF
>TRBV7-9|TRBJ1-2
CASSSVRGVYGYTF
>TRBV5-1|TRBJ2-1
CASSASGGTYNEQFF
>TRBV10-3|TRBJ2-2
CAISPSGMNTGELFF
>TRBV6-5|TRBJ1-1
CASRPGQGVSEAFF
>TRBV4-1|TRBJ2-7
CASSQDEPPAYEQYF
>TRBV5-1|TRBJ2-7
CASSLREREEPYEQYF
>TRBV7-2|TRBJ2-2
CASSFSLNTGELFF
>TRBV4-3|TRBJ1-2
CASSQDQSFVYGYTF
>TRBV29-1|TRBJ2-2
CATGGPVTGELFF
>TRBV29-1|TRBJ2-7
CSVEKTGTGYEQYF
>TRBV6-5|TRBJ2-1
CASSSLTSGKPNEQFF
>TRBV10-3|TRBJ2-7
CAISESQSGSPYEQYF
>TRBV6-4|TRBJ2-2
CATRTANTGELFF
>TRBV29-1|TRBJ2-7
CSVEDPDRGEQYF
>TRBV29-1|TRBJ2-1
CSVERPGTGGSYNEQFF
>TRBV15|TRBJ2-2
CATSRDSGLHSAELFF
>TRBV12-3/TRBV12-4|TRBJ2-7
CASRWGQASSYEQYF
>TRBV7-9|TRBJ2-7
CASSPGASGGLVLSYEQYF
>TRBV7-9|TRBJ2-7
CASSSLDGDGYEQYF
>TRBV25-1|TRBJ2-1
CASSLILGEQFF
>TRBV19|TRBJ2-1
CASTPGTGAWDEQFF
>TRBV9|TRBJ2-1
CASSVVPGTRREAFF
>TRBV29-1|TRBJ1-1
CSVTGNTEAFF